The clone carrying this T cell receptor beta chain was counted a few times. Its target is not known. TCRdb re-derived calls from the 5' RACE reads in MiXCR, one entry per CDR3 protein. This table has under 11,000 distinct CDR3 sequences, approximately 26% appearing once. Treg sorting used a CD4+CD25+CD127-/low gate. The study's findings and limits: Tumor memory CD4+ T cell TCR gene usage was found to cluster with blood and lymph node memory CD4+ cells and with lymph node naive CD4+ cells.

V was shortened by 3 bases and J by 0 bases, with 5 bases between the two germline ends. The germline CDR1 and CDR2 sequences are MGHRA and YSYEKL. The CDR3 has 13 amino acids. The chain uses TRBV4-1 and TRBJ1-2, with unresolved D. The source of this sequence is a female donor with breast cancer. The sample comprised Tregs sorted from a lymph node. DNA of the CDR3: TGCGCCAGCAGCCAGACCGCTAACTATGGCTACACCTTC. Protein: CASSQTANYGYTF.